Following are 17 T cell receptor beta chains from one sample sequenced in a study of CD8 T cells in ankylosing spondylitis. Each CDR3 protein gets one entry after TCRdb re-called the 5' RACE reads with MiXCR. The table includes roughly 200,000 distinct CDR3 sequences, 13% detected once. The specimen sequenced was blood, either unsorted or a sorted T cell fraction (not recorded which). All receptors come from a male donor with ankylosing spondylitis or in good health (not recorded which).

The chain uses TRBV7-9 and TRBJ2-7; 12 bases line up with TRBD2. Germline V lookup: CDR1 SEHNR, CDR2 FQNEAQ (reference sequence). J gave up 2 bases and V 2 bases, and 1 base lay outside the gene matches. This CDR3 spans 15 amino acids. The DNA of the CDR3 is TGTGCCAGCAGCTTACTAGCGGGAGGGACCTACGAGCAGTACTTC. The encoded protein is CASSLLAGGTYEQYF.

Many counts were recorded for this clonotype. V usage is TRBV5-1 and J usage is TRBJ1-1; D is unresolved. The CDR3 sequence is 13 residues long. Germline V lookup: CDR1 SGHRS, CDR2 YFSETQ. V dropped 5 bases and J dropped 1 base, with 9 bases sitting between them. CDR3 DNA: TGCGCCAGCAGAAGCGGTGAGAACACTGAAGCTTTCTTT. It is translated as CASRSGENTEAFF.

The V gene is TRBV29-1, the J gene TRBJ1-1; D is unclear. The V gene's germline CDR1 is SQVTM and CDR2 ANQGSEA. CDR3 length: 15 residues. Trimming took 6 bases from V and 4 from J, leaving 21 bases between them. The chain's CDR3 is CSVRTVEGGSTEAFF. CDR3 nucleotide sequence: TGCAGCGTGAGGACGGTCGAAGGAGGGAGCACTGAAGCTTTCTTT.

Concerning this clonotype itself: The junction shows a germline mismatch at one end, possibly a read error. The rearrangement links TRBV5-6 to TRBJ2-2; TRBD2 agrees at 10 bases. Per germline, CDR1 SGHDT and CDR2 YYEEEE. CDR3 length: 16 amino acids. CDR3 sequence reads: CASSLEGLAKTGELFF. CDR3 bases: TGTGCCAGCAGCTTGGAGGGACTAGCGAAGACCGGGGAGCTGTTTTTT.

This clonotype was observed once. The chain recombines TRBV5-6 with TRBJ2-1; TRBD1 or TRBD2 may be the D gene (5 bases each). Trimming took off 4 bases at V and 0 bases at J, with 17 bases between the two ends. Germline assignment: CDR1 SGHDT and CDR2 YYEEEE. The CDR3 covers 17 residues. DNA for the CDR3: TGTGCCAGCAGCCTTCGTCCCCCAGGGAGCTCCTACAATGAGCAGTTCTTC. Protein product: CASSLRPPGSSYNEQFF. Full variable domain (remainder filled in from reference TRBV5-6 and TRBJ2-1): DAGVTQSPTHLIKTRGQQVTLRCSPKSGHDTVSWYQQALGQGPQFIFQYYEEEERQRGNFPDRFSGHQFPNYSSELNVNALLLGDSALYLCASSLRPPGSSYNEQFFGPGTRLTVL.

This clonotype was counted only a few times. The rearrangement uses TRBV4-1 and TRBJ1-1; D gene unclear. The V and J ends lost 0 bases and 4 bases respectively, with 12 bases between them. Germline-derived CDR1 and CDR2 are MGHRA and YSYEKL. The CDR3 loop spans 15 amino acids. This chain's CDR3 is CASSQEAGRSTEAFF. The CDR3 DNA is TGCGCCAGCAGCCAAGAGGCCGGGCGAAGCACTGAAGCTTTCTTT.

This clonotype was detected many times. This chain links TRBV12-5 with TRBJ2-7, with D perhaps TRBD2 (5 bases). V was clipped by 1 base and J by 5 bases, with 12 bases between them. The CDR3 length is 14 residues. Germline CDR1 LGHNT, CDR2 FRNRAP. The CDR3 DNA reads as TGTGCTAGTGGTTTGGCCCTAAACGGGGACGAGCAGTACTTC. This translates into CASGLALNGDEQYF.

This clonotype came up many times. The chain employs TRBV2 and TRBJ2-7, with D possibly being TRBD1 (5 bases). This CDR3 spans 14 amino acids. The V gene's germline CDR1 is SNHLY and CDR2 FYNNEI. V gave up 2 bases and J gave up 1 base, with 9 bases separating them. This CDR3 reads CASSEQGDSYEQYF. Written as DNA, the CDR3 is TGTGCCAGCAGTGAACAGGGTGATTCCTACGAGCAGTACTTC.

The genes are TRBV27 and TRBJ1-1; TRBD1 is a possible D gene (6 bases). V lost 6 bases and J 6 bases, leaving 14 bases between the germline ends. This CDR3 spans 13 amino acids. Germline V lookup: CDR1 MNHEY, CDR2 SMNVEV (reference sequence). In nucleotides, the CDR3 is TGTGCCAGCAGCAACGGACAGATCGCTGAAGCTTTCTTT. As protein: CASSNGQIAEAFF.

This clonotype was seen at least ten times. This rearrangement joins TRBV12-3 or TRBV12-4 to TRBJ1-5; TRBD1 is a possible D gene (5 bases). The CDR3 is 13 amino acids. Trimming stripped 0 bases from V and 6 bases from J, with 6 bases between. The CDR3 reads CASSLAGAQPQHF. In nucleotides, the CDR3 is TGTGCCAGCAGTTTAGCCGGGGCTCAGCCCCAGCATTTT.

V gene TRBV7-2 combines with J gene TRBJ2-3, with D possibly matching TRBD1 (7 bases). The CDR3 is 16 residues long. The germline V gene has CDR1 SGHTA and CDR2 FQGNSA. Trimming cost V 6 bases and J 3 bases, with 19 bases left between them. Here the CDR3 reads CASSRRGRGITDTQYF. In nucleotides, the CDR3 is TGTGCCAGCAGTCGGCGGGGCAGGGGGATTACAGATACGCAGTATTTT. Supplemented by reference TRBV7-2 and TRBJ2-3, the full variable domain reads GAGVSQSPSNKVTEKGKDVELRCDPISGHTALYWYRQSLGQGLEFLIYFQGNSAPDKSGLPSDRFSAERTGGSVSTLTIQRTQQEDSAVYLCASSRRGRGITDTQYFGPGTRLTVL.

This clonotype has more than one count but fewer than ten. The V and J genes are TRBV27 and TRBJ2-1, with TRBD1 as a possible D gene (5 bases). Trimming took 6 bases from V and 1 from J, leaving 10 bases between them. CDR1 and CDR2 from the germline V gene are MNHEY and SMNVEV (reference sequence). The CDR3 extends over 14 amino acids. This CDR3 reads CASRDTISYNEQFF. For the CDR3, the DNA is TGTGCCAGCAGGGACACCATATCCTACAATGAGCAGTTCTTC.

The gene calls are TRBV27 and TRBJ2-1; no firm D call. Germline V gene data show CDR1 as MNHEY and CDR2 as SMNVEV (reference sequence). CDR3 length: 17 residues. The V gene lost 6 bases and the J gene lost 0 bases, with 18 bases spanning the gap. CDR3 sequence: CASSTTGRRNSYNEQFF. The CDR3 DNA follows: TGTGCCAGCAGCACGACCGGACGGCGAAACTCCTACAATGAGCAGTTCTTC.

V usage is TRBV2 and J usage is TRBJ2-5, with D perhaps TRBD1 or TRBD2 (6 bases each). Per the germline V gene, CDR1 is SNHLY and CDR2 is FYNNEI. CDR3 length equals 12 residues. V dropped 8 bases and J dropped 7 bases, with 14 bases sitting between them. The CDR3, as DNA: TGTGCCAGCCGGGGGCAGCCGGGGACCCAGTACTTC. Protein sequence: CASRGQPGTQYF.

Only a few counts were recorded for this clonotype. V and J are TRBV4-1 and TRBJ1-1; TRBD1 matches 9 bases. Germline trimming cut 9 bases from V and 3 bases from J; bases unmatched to any gene: 14. The CDR3 is 16 residues long. From germline, CDR1 is MGHRA and CDR2 YSYEKL. CDR3 bases: TGCGCCAGAAGCTCTGGGGCGAACAGGGGGCACACTGAAGCTTTCTTT. It codes for CARSSGANRGHTEAFF.

V gene TRBV27 combines with J gene TRBJ1-1, with D unresolved. Trimming removed 3 bases from V and 1 base from J, with 12 bases in between. Per the germline V gene, CDR1 is MNHEY and CDR2 is SMNVEV (reference sequence). The CDR3 totals 15 residues. CDR3 in DNA: TGTGCCAGCAGTTTCGTCCCAGGAGAGAACACTGAAGCTTTCTTT. It encodes CASSFVPGENTEAFF.

The J gene is TRBJ2-1, the V gene TRBV11-3; TRBD2 is a possible D gene (6 bases). Germline V gene lookup returns CDR1 SGHNT and CDR2 YENEEA. The CDR3 loop spans 14 amino acids. With 5 bases removed from V and 9 bases from J, the gap between germline ends came to 17 bases. The chain's CDR3 is CASSSLSSEGEQFF. The CDR3 DNA sequence: TGTGCCAGCAGCAGCTTGTCTAGCGAGGGTGAGCAGTTCTTC. Full variable domain (missing parts from reference TRBV11-3 and TRBJ2-1): EAGVVQSPRYKIIEKKQPVAFWCNPISGHNTLYWYLQNLGQGPELLIRYENEEAVDDSQLPKDRFSAERLKGVDSTLKIQPAELGDSAVYLCASSSLSSEGEQFFGPGTRLTVL.